The rows below give T cell receptor beta chains drawn from one sample of a study of beta chain features in type 1 diabetes. Assay: immunoSEQ multiplex PCR; the TCRdb copy retains only in-frame clones and omits some. The profile shows roughly 220,000 clones, 16% of them singletons. The sample comprised naive CD4+ T cells from blood. The source of these receptors is a man younger than 45 with type 1 diabetes. The CDR3 runs from the conserved cysteine through the conserved F or W. The D gene is left open where the match is weak. The size entry is marked missing in some rows and otherwise reads once, few, many or a size class.

D gene,J gene,V gene,clone size,CDR3 DNA,CDR3 protein
TRBD1,TRBJ1-1,TRBV10-3,.,TGTGCCGCGGGGACAGGCCTTACTGAAGCTTTCTTT,CAAGTGLTEAFF
.,TRBJ2-3,TRBV23-1,few,TGCGCCAGCAGTCGCCCTCAGCAGGGTTCTAGCACAGATACGCAGTATTTT,CASSRPQQGSSTDTQYF
.,TRBJ1-5,TRBV14,.,TGTGCCAGCAGTTTACGGGGGGGTTACAATCAGCCCCAGCATTTT,CASSLRGGYNQPQHF
TRBD2,TRBJ2-1,TRBV4-1,.,TGCGCCAGCAGCCGCAACAGATGGAGGGAGGGCCGCAATGAGCAGTTCTTC,CASSRNRWREGRNEQFF
.,TRBJ1-5,TRBV5-1,.,TGCGCCAGCAGTCCACTTGGGAATTCTCAGCCCCAGCATTTT,CASSPLGNSQPQHF
.,TRBJ1-5,TRBV2,.,TGTGCCAGCAGTGACGCACAGGCTAGCAATCAGCCCCAGCATTTT,CASSDAQASNQPQHF
.,TRBJ2-7,TRBV25-1,.,TGTGCCAGCAGTGAAAACTCCTACGAGCAGTACTTC,CASSENSYEQYF
.,TRBJ2-3,TRBV29-1,.,TGCAGCGGCTGTCGGGGCGGAACAGATACGCAGTATTTT,CSGCRGGTDTQYF
.,TRBJ1-3,TRBV30,.,TGTGCCTTGAGTGTACTATCTGGAAACACCATATATTTT,CALSVLSGNTIYF
TRBD2,TRBJ2-7,TRBV2,.,TGTGCCAGCAGTATAGCGGGATTGGGCGGCGAGCAGTACTTC,CASSIAGLGGEQYF
TRBD2,TRBJ2-3,TRBV7-9,.,TGTGCCAGCAGCTTAGGTCTAGCGGCGAGAACAGATACGCAGTATTTT,CASSLGLAARTDTQYF
TRBD1,TRBJ2-2,TRBV25-1,.,TGTGCCAGCAGTGCACAGGGGTACGGGGAGCTGTTTTTT,CASSAQGYGELFF
TRBD2,TRBJ2-3,TRBV7-9,.,TGTGCCAGCAGCCCCCACGGGGGGGAAACAGATACGCAGTATTTT,CASSPHGGETDTQYF
.,TRBJ2-3,TRBV10-3,few,TGTGCCATCAGTGAGATAGAAGATACGCAGTATTTT,CAISEIEDTQYF
.,TRBJ1-5,TRBV30,.,TGTGCCTGGAGTGTACGTTCTGGACATCAGCCCCAGCATTTT,CAWSVRSGHQPQHF
.,TRBJ2-1,TRBV7-9,few,TGTGCCAGCAGCCCGTACAATGAGCAGTTCTTC,CASSPYNEQFF
.,TRBJ2-7,TRBV11-3,.,TGTGCCAGCAGCCACGGACGGTCCTACGAGCAGTACTTC,CASSHGRSYEQYF
.,TRBJ2-1,TRBV10-3,.,TGTGCCATCAGTGAAGTGGGCAATGAGCAGTTCTTC,CAISEVGNEQFF
.,TRBJ2-5,TRBV14,.,TGTGCCAGCAGCTTTCGGGTTCTCGGGGAGACCCAGTACTTC,CASSFRVLGETQYF
.,TRBJ2-3,TRBV5-4,.,TGTGCCAGCAGCTTGGGGGCTAGTACAGATACGCAGTATTTT,CASSLGASTDTQYF
TRBD1,TRBJ2-3,TRBV28,.,TGTGCCAGCAGGCCCAGACAGGGAAGGGGCACAGATACGCAGTATTTT,CASRPRQGRGTDTQYF
.,TRBJ2-3,TRBV4-2,.,TGTGCCAGCAGCGGAGGGGGCACAGATACGCAGTATTTT,CASSGGGTDTQYF